Included here is one T cell receptor (beta chain) sequence, with context. The data were taken from a study of blood T cell repertoires in COVID-19. Study-wide background: The samples span acute and convalescent COVID-19 from the United States, Italy and Spain. T cells, B-cell-depleted T cells, or PBMCs provided the cDNA or gDNA that served as material.

Per the original methods: Estimates of nucleated cell counts were drawn from the amplification of reference gene primers. Repertoires were generated with immunoSEQ multiplex PCR, while TCRdb's copy carries only in-frame clones and drops some. V and J calls and clone size are given by that table; D and trimming were obtained from the DNA. The sample includes some 80,000 clones, around 80% of them seen just once. The CDR3 is 15 residues long. Germline CDR1 is SNHLY and CDR2 is FYNNEI. The V gene lost 3 bases and the J gene lost 3 bases, with 12 bases spanning the gap. Sequenced material: peripheral blood. This clonotype originated in a woman of 80 years or more with active or convalescent COVID-19. This chain uses TRBV2 with TRBJ1-5; no firm D call. CDR3 sequence (DNA): TGTGCCAGCAGTGACGGGTCCTTCACCAATCAGCCCCAGCATTTT. Amino acids: CASSDGSFTNQPQHF.